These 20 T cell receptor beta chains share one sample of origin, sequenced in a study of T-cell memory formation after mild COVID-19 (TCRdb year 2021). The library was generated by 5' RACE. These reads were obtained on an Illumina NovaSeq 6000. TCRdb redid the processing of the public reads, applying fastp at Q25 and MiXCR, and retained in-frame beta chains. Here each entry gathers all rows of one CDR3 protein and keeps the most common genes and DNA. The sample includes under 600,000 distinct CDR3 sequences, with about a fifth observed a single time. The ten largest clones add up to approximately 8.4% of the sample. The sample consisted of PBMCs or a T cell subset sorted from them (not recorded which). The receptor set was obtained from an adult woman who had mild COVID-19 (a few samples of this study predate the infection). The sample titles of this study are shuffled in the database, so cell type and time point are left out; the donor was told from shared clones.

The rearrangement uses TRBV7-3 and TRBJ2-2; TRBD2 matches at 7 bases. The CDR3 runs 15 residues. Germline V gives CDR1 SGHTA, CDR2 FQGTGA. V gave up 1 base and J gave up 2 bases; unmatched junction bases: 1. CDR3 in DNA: TGTGCCAGCAGCTTAAGCGGGGGTAACACCGGGGAGCTGTTTTTT. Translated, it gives CASSLSGGNTGELFF. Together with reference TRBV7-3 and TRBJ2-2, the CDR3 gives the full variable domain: GAGVSQTPSNKVTEKGKYVELRCDPISGHTALYWYRQSLGQGPEFLIYFQGTGAADDSGLPNDRFFAVRPEGSVSTLKIQRTERGDSAVYLCASSLSGGNTGELFFGEGSRLTVL.

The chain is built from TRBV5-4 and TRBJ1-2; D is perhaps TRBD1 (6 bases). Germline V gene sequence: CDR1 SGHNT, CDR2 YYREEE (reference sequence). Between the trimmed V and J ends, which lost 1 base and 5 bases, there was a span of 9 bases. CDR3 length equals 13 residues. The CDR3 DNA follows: TGTGCCAGCAGCTTGAACAGGGAATATGGCTACACCTTC. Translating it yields CASSLNREYGYTF.

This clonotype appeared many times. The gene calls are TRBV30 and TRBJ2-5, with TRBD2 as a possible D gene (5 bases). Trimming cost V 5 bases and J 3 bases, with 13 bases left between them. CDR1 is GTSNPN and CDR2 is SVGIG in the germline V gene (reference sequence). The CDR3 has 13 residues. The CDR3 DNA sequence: TGTGCCTGGGGCGGGCAGTCAAAAGAGACCCAGTACTTC. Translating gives CAWGGQSKETQYF.

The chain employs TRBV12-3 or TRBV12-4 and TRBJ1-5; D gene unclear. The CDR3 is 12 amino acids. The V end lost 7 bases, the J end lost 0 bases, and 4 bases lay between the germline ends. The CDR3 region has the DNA TGTGCCAGCAAGCATAGCAATCAGCCCCAGCATTTT. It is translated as CASKHSNQPQHF.

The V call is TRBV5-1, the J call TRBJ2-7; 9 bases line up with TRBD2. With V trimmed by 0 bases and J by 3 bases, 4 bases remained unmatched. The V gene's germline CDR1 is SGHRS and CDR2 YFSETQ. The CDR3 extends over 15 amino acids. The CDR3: CASSLALAGNYEQYF. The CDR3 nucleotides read TGCGCCAGCAGCTTGGCCCTAGCGGGGAACTACGAGCAGTACTTC. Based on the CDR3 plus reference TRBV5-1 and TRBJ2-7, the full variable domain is KAGVTQTPRYLIKTRGQQVTLSCSPISGHRSVSWYQQTPGQGLQFLFEYFSETQRNKGNFPGRFSGRQFSNSRSEMNVSTLELGDSALYLCASSLALAGNYEQYFGPGTRLTVT.

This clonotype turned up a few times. The CDR3 DNA is TGCAGTGCTAGGCCCGTGGGACGGGGGGGCAATGAGCAGTTCTTC. Translated, it gives CSARPVGRGGNEQFF. This chain uses TRBV20-1 with TRBJ2-1; TRBD2 aligns across 8 bases. Germline V gene data show CDR1 as DFQATT and CDR2 as SNEGSKA (reference sequence). The CDR3 consists of 15 residues. J gave up 6 bases and V 3 bases, and 10 bases lay outside the gene matches.

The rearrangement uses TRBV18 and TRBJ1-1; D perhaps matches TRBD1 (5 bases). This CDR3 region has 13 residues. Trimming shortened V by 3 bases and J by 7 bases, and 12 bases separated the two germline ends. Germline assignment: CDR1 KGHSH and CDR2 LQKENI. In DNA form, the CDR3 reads TGTGCCAGCTCACCGGGGCAGGCGAGTGAAGCTTTCTTT. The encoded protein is CASSPGQASEAFF.

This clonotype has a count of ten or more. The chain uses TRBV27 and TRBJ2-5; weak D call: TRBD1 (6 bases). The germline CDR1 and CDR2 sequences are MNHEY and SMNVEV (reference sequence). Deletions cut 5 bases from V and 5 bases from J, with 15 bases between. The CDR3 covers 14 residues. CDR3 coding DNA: TGTGCCAGCAGTCTACAGGGATCGTTGGAGACCCAGTACTTC. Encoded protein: CASSLQGSLETQYF.

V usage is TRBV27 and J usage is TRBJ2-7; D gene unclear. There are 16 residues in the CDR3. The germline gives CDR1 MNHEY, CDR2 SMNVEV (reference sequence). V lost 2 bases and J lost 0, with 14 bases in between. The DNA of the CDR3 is TGTGCCAGCAGTTTAGGGCCGGACCCTCCCTCCTACGAGCAGTACTTC. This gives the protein CASSLGPDPPSYEQYF.

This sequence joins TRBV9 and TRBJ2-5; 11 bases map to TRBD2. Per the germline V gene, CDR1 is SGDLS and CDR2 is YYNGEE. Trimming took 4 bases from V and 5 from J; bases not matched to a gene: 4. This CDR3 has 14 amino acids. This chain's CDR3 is CASSTSGSWETQYF. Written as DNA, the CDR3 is TGTGCCAGCAGCACTAGCGGGAGTTGGGAGACCCAGTACTTC.

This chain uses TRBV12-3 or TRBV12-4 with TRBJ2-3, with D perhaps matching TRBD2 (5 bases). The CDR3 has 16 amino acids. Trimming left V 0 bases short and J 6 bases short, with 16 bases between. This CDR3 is CASSLAHGVPSDTQYF. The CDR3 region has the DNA TGTGCCAGCAGTTTAGCCCACGGGGTCCCCTCCGATACGCAGTATTTT.

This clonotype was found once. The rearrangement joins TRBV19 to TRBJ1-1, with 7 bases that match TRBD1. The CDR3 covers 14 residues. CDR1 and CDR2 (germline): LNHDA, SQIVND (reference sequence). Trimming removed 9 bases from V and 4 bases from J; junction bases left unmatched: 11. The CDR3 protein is CASHHRGRGTEAFF. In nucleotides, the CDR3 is TGTGCCAGCCACCACAGGGGAAGGGGCACTGAAGCTTTCTTT.

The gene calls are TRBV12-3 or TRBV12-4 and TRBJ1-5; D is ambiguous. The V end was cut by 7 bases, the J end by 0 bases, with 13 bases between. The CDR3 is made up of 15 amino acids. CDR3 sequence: CASTPGRDSNQPQHF. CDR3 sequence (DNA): TGTGCCAGCACCCCGGGGAGGGATAGCAATCAGCCCCAGCATTTT.

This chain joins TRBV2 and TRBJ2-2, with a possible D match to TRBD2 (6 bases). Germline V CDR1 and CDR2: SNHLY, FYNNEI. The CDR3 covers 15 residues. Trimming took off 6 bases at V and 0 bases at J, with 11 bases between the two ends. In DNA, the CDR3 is TGTGCCAGCAGAGTGGGACTTGCGAACACCGGGGAGCTGTTTTTT. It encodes CASRVGLANTGELFF. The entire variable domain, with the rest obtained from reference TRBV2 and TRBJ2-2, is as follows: EPEVTQTPSHQVTQMGQEVILRCVPISNHLYFYWYRQILGQKVEFLVSFYNNEISEKSEIFDDQFSVERPDGSNFTLKIRSTKLEDSAMYFCASRVGLANTGELFFGEGSRLTVL.

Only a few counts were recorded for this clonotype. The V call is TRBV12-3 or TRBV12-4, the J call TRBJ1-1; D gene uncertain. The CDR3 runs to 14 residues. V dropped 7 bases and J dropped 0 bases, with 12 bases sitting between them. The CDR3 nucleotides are TGTGCCAGCACAGTGGGTGAACTGAACACTGAAGCTTTCTTT. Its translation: CASTVGELNTEAFF.

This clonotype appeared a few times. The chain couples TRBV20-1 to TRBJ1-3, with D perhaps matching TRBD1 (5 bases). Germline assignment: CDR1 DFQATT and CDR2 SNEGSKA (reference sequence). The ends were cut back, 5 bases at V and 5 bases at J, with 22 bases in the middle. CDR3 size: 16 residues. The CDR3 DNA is TGCAGTGCTGGCCTTGAGAGGGGAAATGCAAGAAACACCATATATTTT. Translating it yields CSAGLERGNARNTIYF.

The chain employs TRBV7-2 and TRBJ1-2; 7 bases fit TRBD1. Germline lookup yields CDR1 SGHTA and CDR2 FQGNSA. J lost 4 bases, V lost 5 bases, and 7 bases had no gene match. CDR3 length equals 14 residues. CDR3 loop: CASSLTGTAYGYTF. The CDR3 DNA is TGTGCCAGCAGCCTAACCGGGACAGCCTATGGCTACACCTTC. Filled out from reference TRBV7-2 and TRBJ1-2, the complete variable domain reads GAGVSQSPSNKVTEKGKDVELRCDPISGHTALYWYRQSLGQGLEFLIYFQGNSAPDKSGLPSDRFSAERTGGSVSTLTIQRTQQEDSAVYLCASSLTGTAYGYTFGSGTRLTVV.

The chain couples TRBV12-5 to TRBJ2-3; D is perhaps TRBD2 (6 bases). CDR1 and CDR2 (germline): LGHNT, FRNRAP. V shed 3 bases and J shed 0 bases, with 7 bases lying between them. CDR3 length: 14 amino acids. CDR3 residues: CASGLSGSTDTQYF. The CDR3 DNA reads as TGTGCTAGTGGTTTAAGCGGGAGCACAGATACGCAGTATTTT.

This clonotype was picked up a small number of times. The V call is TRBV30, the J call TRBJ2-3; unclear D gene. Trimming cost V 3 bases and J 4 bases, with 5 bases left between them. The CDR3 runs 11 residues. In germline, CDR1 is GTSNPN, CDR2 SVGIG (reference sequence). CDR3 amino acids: CAWSLADTQYF. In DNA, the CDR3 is TGTGCCTGGAGCCTGGCAGATACGCAGTATTTT.

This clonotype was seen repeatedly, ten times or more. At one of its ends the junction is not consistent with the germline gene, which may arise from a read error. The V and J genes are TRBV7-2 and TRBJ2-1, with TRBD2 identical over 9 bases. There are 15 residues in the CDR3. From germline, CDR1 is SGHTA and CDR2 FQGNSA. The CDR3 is CASSLETSGYNEQFF. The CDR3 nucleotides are TGTGCTAGCAGCTTAGAGACTAGCGGCTACAATGAGCAGTTCTTC.